What follows is one T cell receptor beta chain and its context. The antigen remains unidentified. This sample was taken from a study of T cell repertoires in cytomegalovirus infection. The wider study: Well-studied HLA-B-restricted CMV epitopes were used in the study alongside recently identified HLA-C-restricted ones. A matching HLA type, together with CMV infection, was signaled by public TCR beta signatures. General study findings and limits: Dominant in the ex vivo response were TCR beta clonotypes restricted by HLA-C and specific for CMV. Cumulative public TCR beta family frequency identified CMV carriers with the relevant HLA.

CDR1 and CDR2 (germline): SGHNT, YENEEA. V lost 1 base, J lost 1 base, and 10 bases lay in between. CDR3 length equals 15 residues. TCRdb recomputed calls from the reads with MiXCR, one row per CDR3 protein. Here the sample spans 700,000 to 900,000 distinct CDR3 sequences, just under 30% being singletons. This material consisted of cultured CD8+ T cells from PBMCs, taken from culture after CMV antigen stimulation. The clonotype originates from a human donor in good health (CMV status not recorded). Some clones in this sample may be carry-over from other donors' samples. The chain couples TRBV11-3 to TRBJ2-5; D not resolved. CDR3 amino acids: CASSLGGTFQETQYF. CDR3 DNA: TGTGCCAGCAGCTTAGGGGGAACGTTCCAAGAGACCCAGTACTTC. The whole variable domain, remainder taken from reference TRBV11-3 and TRBJ2-5, is EAGVVQSPRYKIIEKKQPVAFWCNPISGHNTLYWYLQNLGQGPELLIRYENEEAVDDSQLPKDRFSAERLKGVDSTLKIQPAELGDSAVYLCASSLGGTFQETQYFGPGTRLLVL.